This TCR beta chain was captured by sequencing in a study of T cells expressing NK-cell markers. Looking at the study overall: Sorted CD3+CD56-NKG2C+, CD3+CD56+NKG2C+ and CD3+CD56+NKG2C- T cells supplied the TCR beta repertoires. Study-wide results and limits: Similarly, these clonotypes led the CD3+CD56-NKG2C+ fraction as well in several donors.

TCR beta libraries carry UMIs added by 5'RACE template switching. No DNA is given; TCRdb re-called the 5' RACE reads and lists each CDR3 protein once. In all, the sample yields 500,000 or so distinct CDR3 sequences. Germline assignment: CDR1 SGHRS and CDR2 YFSETQ. The CDR3 totals 16 residues. As regards this clonotype: Its antigen is not identified.

Sequenced sample: blood T cells: a sorted CD56 or NKG2C T cell subset, CD4+ or CD8+ T cells, or bulk PBMC T cells (not recorded which). The chain is built from TRBV5-1 and TRBJ2-2; absent DNA, TCRdb's TRBD2 call cannot be checked. This TCR was recovered from a man between 18 and 29 years old in good health. The CDR3 loop reads CASSGGSGTNTGELFF.